This entry features one T cell receptor (beta chain) sequence. What it recognizes is unknown. Using its own MiXCR run on the 5' RACE reads, TCRdb lists one record per CDR3 protein. The table has 200,000 to 250,000 distinct CDR3 sequences, 30% to 40% seen once. This sample is drawn from a study of CD8 T cells in ankylosing spondylitis. V lost 1 base, J lost 5 bases, and 4 bases stayed unmatched. The CDR3 extends over 13 amino acids. The V gene's germline CDR1 is DFQATT and CDR2 SNEGSKA (reference sequence). Overall study results and limits: Clones linked to disease were reported to show significant enrichment in matched ankylosing spondylitis synovial fluid.

This TCR was recovered from a male donor with ankylosing spondylitis or in good health (not recorded which). The genes are TRBV20-1 and TRBJ1-1, with 7 bases that match TRBD1. The sequencing sample was made of blood, either unsorted or a sorted T cell fraction (not recorded which). The CDR3 reads CSARGAGGTEAFF. As DNA, the CDR3 is TGCAGTGCTAGAGGGGCAGGGGGAACTGAAGCTTTCTTT.